One and the same sample provided the 27 T cell receptor beta chains below, sequenced in a study of T cell clonality in common variable immunodeficiency (dated by TCRdb to between 2015 and 2016). Libraries came from the immunoSEQ multiplex PCR assay. The immuneACCESS repertoire file appears here via TCRdb, limited to in-frame rearrangements. These files lack a portion of the clones; in checked studies, under half of the deficit traces to unresolved V genes, and the cause of the others is not known. This sample is represented by about 15,000 clones, with no singletons among them. Of the sample, about 14% falls within the top ten clones. These TCRs are of unknown antigen specificity. Summary of the overall study and its limitations: CVID TCRbeta sequences were reported to have fewer deletions and N-nucleotide insertions and to lack highly modified clones with 13 or more V deletions.

Sequencing used peripheral blood mononuclear cells. The receptor source for this set is a human donor with common variable immunodeficiency.

This clone was seen ten or more times. The missing CDR3 end, 3 residues past where the read stops, is filled in from the germline J gene. The V call is TRBV5-1, the J call TRBJ2-6; 10 nucleotides match TRBD1. The trim removed 4 bases at V and 3 bases at J, leaving 7 bases unmatched. CDR1 SGHRS and CDR2 YFSETQ come from the germline V gene. The CDR3 spans 17 residues. CDR3 loop: CASSPRQGAFGANVLTF. CDR3 bases read: TGCGCCAGCAGCCCCCGACAGGGGGCTTTTGGGGCCAACGTC.

Comments on this clone: The CDR3 end falls 3 residues outside the read, so it is completed with the germline J gene. The chain is built from TRBV7-9 and TRBJ2-3; no clear D gene. This CDR3 region has 13 residues. Trimming pared 2 bases from V and 6 bases from J, leaving 9 bases between. The germline V gene encodes CDR1 SEHNR and CDR2 FQNEAQ (reference sequence). CDR3 bases read: TGTGCCAGCAGCTTAAGGGCCCAGGATACG. The encoded protein is CASSLRAQDT. The whole CDR3 region reads CASSLRAQDTQYF.

In this sample, this clone turned up many times. The read ends 3 residues early relative to the CDR3; the germline J gene fills the gap. The chain links TRBV18 to TRBJ1-3, with 7 nucleotides matching TRBD1. CDR3 length equals 14 residues. Germline CDR1 and CDR2: KGHSH and LQKENI. V lost 3 bases and J lost 4; bases outside the gene matches: 3. CDR3 region: CASSPTGTGNTIYF. The CDR3 DNA, read in part, is TGTGCCAGCTCACCGACAGGGACAGGAAACACC.

This clone showed up just a few times. Partial CDR3 DNA: TGCGCCAGCAGCTTACTAGCGGGAGGCTCGAACACCGGGGAG. It translates to CASSLLAGGSNTGE. The complete CDR3 protein is CASSLLAGGSNTGELFF. The J gene is TRBJ2-2, the V gene TRBV5-1; 12 nucleotides match TRBD2. Sequencing ends 3 residues short of the CDR3 end; the germline J gene provides the rest. V trimming: 2 bases; J trimming: 0 bases; junction bases outside the gene matches: 2. There are 17 residues in the CDR3. Germline V gene data show CDR1 as SGHRS and CDR2 as YFSETQ. The whole variable domain, remainder taken from reference TRBV5-1 and TRBJ2-2, is KAGVTQTPRYLIKTRGQQVTLSCSPISGHRSVSWYQQTPGQGLQFLFEYFSETQRNKGNFPGRFSGRQFSNSRSEMNVSTLELGDSALYLCASSLLAGGSNTGELFFGEGSRLTVL.

By share, this clone ranks as medium-sized. Read coverage stops 3 residues before the CDR3 terminus; the germline J gene supplies the remainder. The chain uses TRBV9 and TRBJ2-6, with 12 nucleotides matching TRBD1. V lost 0 bases, J lost 4 bases, and 5 bases stayed unmatched. Germline loops: CDR1 SGDLS, CDR2 YYNGEE. The CDR3 is made up of 18 amino acids. CDR3 DNA, as far as it was read: TGTGCCAGCAGCGTAGTGGGACAGGGGGCAAGGGGGGCCAACGTC. Its protein product is CASSVVGQGARGANV. The whole CDR3 protein reads CASSVVGQGARGANVLTF.

This clone came up a few times. The CDR3 extends 3 residues past the end of the read, so its final part is completed from the germline J gene. This chain joins TRBV18 and TRBJ1-1; 7 positions agree with TRBD1. Germline CDR1 and CDR2: KGHSH and LQKENI. This CDR3 is built from 16 residues. The V and J ends lost 8 bases and 1 base, in that order; junction bases with no gene match: 13. The sequenced part of the CDR3 DNA is TGTGCCAGCATCACAGGGGAGGGGATCGGGAACACTGAA. Its protein is CASITGEGIGNTE. The whole CDR3 reads CASITGEGIGNTEAFF.

This clone has more than one count but fewer than ten. The observed sequence ends 3 residues before the CDR3 terminus, with the missing tail filled in from the germline J gene. The chain couples TRBV18 to TRBJ2-7, with a tentative D call TRBD1 (5 bases). The CDR3 is 15 amino acids. V was cut by 0 bases and J by 3 bases, with 12 bases left in between. Germline CDR1 and CDR2: KGHSH and LQKENI. The CDR3 reads CASSPPRRALYEQYF. Incomplete CDR3 DNA: TGTGCCAGCTCACCACCCCGCAGGGCCCTCTACGAG.

Remarks on this clone: The CDR3 end is not reached by the read, which stops 3 residues before it; the germline J gene fills it in. The chain uses TRBV5-3 and TRBJ2-1; 10 bases are shared with TRBD1. TRBV5-3 qualifies as an ORF whose function is uncertain. Trimming cost V 4 bases and J 9 bases; bases outside gene matches: 16. CDR3 length: 17 residues. The CDR3 loop is CARSPEGQGRERLEQFF. The CDR3 bases that were read are TGTGCCAGAAGCCCGGAGGGACAGGGGAGGGAAAGGCTTGAG.

Ten or more counts support this clone. The read gets to within 3 residues of the CDR3 end, and the germline J gene fills in the rest. V gene TRBV7-3 combines with J gene TRBJ1-1; D is uncertain. The CDR3 totals 11 residues. V dropped 6 bases and J dropped 7 bases, with 9 bases sitting between them. CDR1 and CDR2 (germline): SGHTA, FQGTGA. CDR3 DNA (partial): TGTGCCAGCAGTAATCAGATTGAA. This gives the protein CASSNQIE. The entire CDR3 protein is CASSNQIEAFF.

By its share, this clone is medium-sized. The CDR3 is cut off 3 residues early in the read; its end comes from the germline J gene. The chain recombines TRBV18 with TRBJ2-2; D not certain. CDR3 length equals 13 residues. Trimming stripped 2 bases from V and 6 bases from J, with 7 bases between. Germline loops: CDR1 KGHSH, CDR2 LQKENI. CDR3 DNA (partial): TGTGCCAGCTCACCATTCAGGCCCGGGGAG. Translated: CASSPFRPGE. Given in full, the CDR3 is CASSPFRPGELFF.

This clone showed up many times. The read ends 3 residues before the CDR3 terminus; that terminus is restored from the germline J gene. This CDR3 is also generated by other DNA sequences in the sample. The V and J genes are TRBV18 and TRBJ1-1; possible D gene TRBD1, 5 bases. The V end lost 2 bases, the J end lost 0 bases, and 10 bases lay between the germline ends. The CDR3 is made up of 15 amino acids. The germline V gene encodes CDR1 KGHSH and CDR2 LQKENI. The chain's CDR3 is CASSPDRGMNTEAFF. The CDR3 DNA, read in part, is TGTGCCAGCTCACCAGACAGAGGAATGAACACTGAA. The whole variable domain, filled in from reference TRBV18 and TRBJ1-1, reads NAGVMQNPRHLVRRRGQEARLRCSPMKGHSHVYWYRQLPEEGLKFMVYLQKENIIDESGMPKERFSAEFPKEGPSILRIQQVVRGDSAAYFCASSPDRGMNTEAFFGQGTRLTVV.

Worth noting for this clone: The read halts 3 residues ahead of the CDR3 end, with the missing end drawn from the germline J gene. The V call is TRBV11-2, the J call TRBJ2-5; 10 bases fit TRBD1. CDR1 is SGHAT and CDR2 is FQNNGV in the germline V gene. This CDR3 is built from 15 residues. Losses at the gene ends were 5 bases for V and 7 bases for J; bases not matched to a gene: 10. The CDR3 sequence is CASSQQGDRGGTQYF. The DNA read from the CDR3 is TGTGCCAGCAGCCAACAAGGGGACAGGGGAGGGACC.

The sample holds a few counts of this clone. The DNA ends 3 residues before the CDR3 does, and the rest of the CDR3 is filled in from the germline J gene. The chain recombines TRBV6-2 or TRBV6-3 with TRBJ2-1, with 11 bases that match TRBD2. This CDR3 is built from 17 residues. Germline CDR1 and CDR2: MNHEY and SVGEGT. Germline trimming cut 6 bases from V and 4 bases from J; bases unmatched to any gene: 11. CDR3 DNA, as far as it was read: TGTGCCAGCAGACGCAACGTCGGGACTAGCGGTTACAATGAG. Residues: CASRRNVGTSGYNE. The whole CDR3 protein reads CASRRNVGTSGYNEQFF.

This clone has at least ten counts. The sequenced part of the CDR3 DNA is TGCAGCGCTCGACTAGGATTTGCCAATGAG. It encodes CSARLGFANE. The entire CDR3 protein reads CSARLGFANEQFF. V gene TRBV29-1 combines with J gene TRBJ2-1, with a weak D call TRBD2 (6 bases). The read ends 3 residues before the CDR3 terminus; that terminus is restored from the germline J gene. CDR1 is SQVTM, CDR2 ANQGSEA, per germline. The CDR3 covers 13 residues. Trimming took off 7 bases at V and 6 bases at J, with 16 bases between the two ends.

This clone was seen repeatedly, ten times or more. From the germline J gene comes the end of the CDR3, since the read stops 3 residues before it. The chain uses TRBV7-8 and TRBJ2-3, with 7 bases fitting TRBD2. The CDR3 runs to 18 residues. Germline CDR1 SGHVS, CDR2 FQNEAQ. V dropped 1 base and J dropped 0; count of bases not matched to a gene: 10. The CDR3 reads CASSLGGGLATSTDTQYF. The CDR3 DNA, read in part, is TGTGCCAGCAGCTTAGGGGGAGGGCTAGCGACTAGCACAGATACG.

The table lists this clone with a few counts. The read is 3 residues too short to cover the CDR3 end, so that end is filled in from the germline J gene. The chain couples TRBV18 to TRBJ2-7; 7 nucleotides agree with TRBD1. This CDR3 comprises 13 residues. Germline-derived CDR1 and CDR2 are KGHSH and LQKENI. Trimming at V came to 1 base and at J to 4 bases, leaving 1 base not matched to a gene. The CDR3 here is CASSPQGAYEQYF. The part of the CDR3 DNA that was read is TGTGCCAGCTCACCACAGGGGGCGTACGAG. The entire variable domain, with the rest obtained from reference TRBV18 and TRBJ2-7, is as follows: NAGVMQNPRHLVRRRGQEARLRCSPMKGHSHVYWYRQLPEEGLKFMVYLQKENIIDESGMPKERFSAEFPKEGPSILRIQQVVRGDSAAYFCASSPQGAYEQYFGPGTRLTVT.

A note on this clone: Coverage ceases 3 residues before the CDR3 finishes, and the germline J gene fills in the end. V usage is TRBV2 and J usage is TRBJ1-5; a weak D match, TRBD1 (6 bases). V was shortened by 6 bases and J by 4 bases, with 10 bases between the two germline ends. The CDR3 loop spans 13 amino acids. Germline V gene sequence: CDR1 SNHLY, CDR2 FYNNEI. CDR3: CASRSRGNQPQHF. The CDR3 bases that were read are TGTGCCAGCAGATCCAGGGGAAATCAGCCC.

This clone was recorded many times. The CDR3 is cut off 3 residues early in the read; its end comes from the germline J gene. The rearrangement links TRBV2 to TRBJ1-1; D gene ambiguous. The CDR3 has 16 residues. Germline values: CDR1 SNHLY, CDR2 FYNNEI. Trimming shortened V by 6 bases and J by 7 bases, and 24 bases separated the two germline ends. Partial CDR3 DNA: TGTGCCAGCAGGAGGGTCCAGGTCGGCGGGATGGATGAA. Protein sequence: CASRRVQVGGMDE. The entire CDR3 reads CASRRVQVGGMDEAFF.

At least ten counts were recorded for this clone. Read sequence stops 3 residues before the CDR3 end, and the germline J gene provides the missing end. V is TRBV6-1 and J is TRBJ2-2, with TRBD1 matching 11 bases. The CDR3 covers 16 residues. Germline V gene lookup returns CDR1 MNHNS and CDR2 SASEGT. Losses at the gene ends were 3 bases for V and 5 bases for J; bases not matched to a gene: 5. The covered CDR3 bases are TGTGCCAGCAGTGATATAGGGACAGGGGGGACCGGGGAG. It yields the protein CASSDIGTGGTGE. The full CDR3 is CASSDIGTGGTGELFF.

The table lists this clone with many counts. The CDR3 end falls 3 residues outside the read, so it is completed with the germline J gene. The rearrangement uses TRBV18 and TRBJ1-2; 11 positions agree with TRBD1. CDR1 is KGHSH, CDR2 LQKENI, per germline. The CDR3 is made up of 16 amino acids. Incomplete CDR3 DNA: TGTGCCAGCTCATCTAACCCCGGACAGGGGGCAGGCGGC. Translation: CASSSNPGQGAGG. The full CDR3 is CASSSNPGQGAGGYTF. Drawing the rest from reference TRBV18 and TRBJ1-2, the complete variable domain is NAGVMQNPRHLVRRRGQEARLRCSPMKGHSHVYWYRQLPEEGLKFMVYLQKENIIDESGMPKERFSAEFPKEGPSILRIQQVVRGDSAAYFCASSSNPGQGAGGYTFGSGTRLTVV.

With regard to this clone: From the germline J gene comes the end of the CDR3, since the read stops 3 residues before it. The rearrangement joins TRBV2 to TRBJ2-1; D is perhaps TRBD1 (5 bases). The germline V and J ends were trimmed by 2 bases and 6 bases, with 14 bases remaining between them. This CDR3 contains 15 residues. Germline V gives CDR1 SNHLY, CDR2 FYNNEI. The CDR3 sequence is CASSELASQGNEQFF. CDR3 DNA, as far as it was read: TGTGCCAGCAGTGAACTGGCCTCGCAGGGCAATGAG.

As regards this clone: The read halts 3 residues ahead of the CDR3 end, with the missing end drawn from the germline J gene. The chain uses TRBV19 and TRBJ2-7, with 16 positions matching TRBD2. This CDR3 comprises 18 residues. The junction had 12 bases not matched to a gene; V was cut back by 5 bases and J by 5 bases. Looked up from germline, CDR1 is LNHDA and CDR2 is SQIVND (reference sequence). Incomplete CDR3 DNA: TGTGCCAGTAGTGCCTCCCCGGGACTAGCGGGAGGGGGCCACGAG. Translating it yields CASSASPGLAGGGHE. From start to end, the CDR3 is CASSASPGLAGGGHEQYF.

Comments on this clone: The read falls 3 residues short of the CDR3 end, and the missing part is taken from the germline J gene. The V gene is TRBV2, the J gene TRBJ1-1, with 12 bases that match TRBD1. The J segment lost 0 bases and the V segment lost 6 bases, leaving 2 bases of the junction unmatched. Per the germline V gene, CDR1 is SNHLY and CDR2 is FYNNEI. CDR3 length: 15 amino acids. The CDR3 region is CASRGQGAVNTEAFF. CDR3 bases read: TGTGCCAGCAGGGGACAGGGGGCTGTGAACACTGAA.

The table lists this clone with many counts. The CDR3 end lies 3 residues beyond the end of the read and is filled in from the germline J gene. V gene TRBV29-1 combines with J gene TRBJ2-1; 8 nucleotides agree with TRBD2. In germline, CDR1 is SQVTM, CDR2 ANQGSEA. This CDR3 region has 15 residues. Unmatched junction bases numbered 5, after V lost 3 bases and J lost 1 base. CDR3 DNA (partial): TGCAGCGTTGATGAGTCTAGCGGGTCCTACAATGAG. Translated, it gives CSVDESSGSYNE. The whole CDR3 protein is CSVDESSGSYNEQFF.

This clone was found a few times. The CDR3 is cut off 3 residues early in the read; its end comes from the germline J gene. The chain recombines TRBV19 with TRBJ2-2; 7 nucleotides align to TRBD2. V dropped 5 bases and J dropped 6; count of bases not matched to a gene: 12. CDR1 LNHDA and CDR2 SQIVND come from the germline V gene (reference sequence). This CDR3 contains 16 residues. The CDR3 here is CASSSTGTTGAGELFF. Partial CDR3 DNA: TGTGCCAGTAGTTCTACCGGGACTACTGGCGCCGGGGAG.

Details on this clone: The missing CDR3 end, 3 residues past where the read stops, is filled in from the germline J gene. The rearrangement links TRBV2 to TRBJ2-3; 7 bases map to TRBD2. V was clipped by 8 bases and J by 5 bases; unmatched bases: 10. This CDR3 has 14 residues. From germline, CDR1 is SNHLY and CDR2 FYNNEI. The CDR3 bases that were read are TGTGCCAGCGAGGCGGGAGTGTACGAAGATACG. Its translation is CASEAGVYEDT. The full CDR3 reads CASEAGVYEDTQYF.

This clone was picked up many times. The read ends 3 residues early relative to the CDR3; the germline J gene fills the gap. V and J are TRBV7-9 and TRBJ2-3; 8 nucleotides line up with TRBD2. The CDR3 is 15 amino acids. Germline CDR1 is SEHNR and CDR2 is FQNEAQ (reference sequence). V lost 3 bases to trimming and J lost 2 bases; unmatched junction nucleotides: 4. CDR3 residues: CASSFQGLDTDTQYF. The CDR3 DNA, read in part, is TGTGCCAGCAGCTTTCAGGGACTAGACACAGATACG.